The source of this T cell receptor beta chain is a study of T cell repertoires in ileal Crohn's disease. V was trimmed by 4 bases and J by 2 bases, leaving 8 bases between them. The CDR3 covers 13 residues. Germline CDR1 reads SNHLY; CDR2 reads FYNNEI. Time point here: inflamed ileum from the surgical specimen. Produced via immunoSEQ multiplex PCR; TCRdb's table is partial and in-frame only. This sample carries some 16,000 clones, under 95% of them seen once, and the ten largest clones take roughly 7.1%. This sequence joins TRBV2 and TRBJ2-5, with D unclear. This clonotype originated in an adult with Crohn's disease. Sequencing was done on a sample of ileal tissue. In DNA, the CDR3 is TGTGCCAGCAGTGTAAATAGGCAAGAGACCCAGTACTTC. Amino acid sequence: CASSVNRQETQYF. Combining the CDR3 with reference TRBV2 and TRBJ2-5 gives the whole variable domain EPEVTQTPSHQVTQMGQEVILRCVPISNHLYFYWYRQILGQKVEFLVSFYNNEISEKSEIFDDQFSVERPDGSNFTLKIRSTKLEDSAMYFCASSVNRQETQYFGPGTRLLVL.